One and the same sample provided the 23 T cell receptor beta chains below, sequenced in a study of shared clonotypes between healthy human individuals. Clones were read by immunoSEQ multiplex PCR, and TCRdb kept only the in-frame ones, dropping some. The sample carries 2 million or so clones, around 95% recorded once. The sequenced sample was naive CD4+ T cells sorted from blood. The subset: CD45RA+ positively selected. The receptors stem from a man in his late teens or twenties in good health.

This sequence joins TRBV6-6 and TRBJ2-2; 8 nucleotides match TRBD2. CDR3 size: 16 residues. V was pared by 5 bases and J by 0 bases, with 5 bases of the junction left unmatched. Germline-derived CDR1 and CDR2 are MNHNY and SVGAGI (reference sequence). The CDR3 region has the DNA TGTGCCAGCAGTCCCCGGACTAGCCCGAACACCGGGGAGCTGTTTTTT. This encodes CASSPRTSPNTGELFF.

The rearrangement links TRBV30 to TRBJ2-1, with 7 nucleotides matching TRBD2. The CDR3 sequence is 10 residues long. Germline CDR1 reads GTSNPN; CDR2 reads SVGIG (reference sequence). V lost 7 bases and J lost 7; bases outside the gene matches: 1. The CDR3 is CALGGNEQFF. The CDR3 DNA follows: TGTGCCTTGGGGGGGAATGAGCAGTTCTTC.

V gene TRBV6-5 combines with J gene TRBJ1-3; D gene uncertain. The CDR3 is 16 amino acids. Per the germline V gene, CDR1 is MNHEY and CDR2 is SVGAGI. Trimming pared 2 bases from V and 4 bases from J, leaving 15 bases between. Written as DNA, the CDR3 is TGTGCCAGCAGTTACGAAAGTACCGTAGGCGGAAACACCATATATTTT. Translating it yields CASSYESTVGGNTIYF.

In DNA, the CDR3 is TGTGCCAGCTCACCACCCGCAACTAAGGGCTACACCTTC. It codes for CASSPPATKGYTF. This chain joins TRBV18 and TRBJ1-2; D gene unclear. Trimming removed 0 bases at V and 8 bases at J, with 10 bases between. The CDR3 covers 13 residues. The germline gives CDR1 KGHSH, CDR2 LQKENI. Together with reference TRBV18 and TRBJ1-2, the CDR3 gives the full variable domain: NAGVMQNPRHLVRRRGQEARLRCSPMKGHSHVYWYRQLPEEGLKFMVYLQKENIIDESGMPKERFSAEFPKEGPSILRIQQVVRGDSAAYFCASSPPATKGYTFGSGTRLTVV.

Concerning this clone itself: Other DNA sequences within the sample encode an identical CDR3. This rearrangement joins TRBV18 to TRBJ2-4; D not certain. CDR3 length: 13 amino acids. V lost 3 bases to trimming and J lost 3 bases, with 6 bases between them. The germline CDR1 and CDR2 sequences are KGHSH and LQKENI. The chain's CDR3 is CASSPPSKNIQYF. CDR3 bases: TGTGCCAGCTCACCCCCCAGCAAAAACATTCAGTACTTC. Filled out from reference TRBV18 and TRBJ2-4, the complete variable domain reads NAGVMQNPRHLVRRRGQEARLRCSPMKGHSHVYWYRQLPEEGLKFMVYLQKENIIDESGMPKERFSAEFPKEGPSILRIQQVVRGDSAAYFCASSPPSKNIQYFGAGTRLSVL.

This clone was observed once. The chain is built from TRBV6-1 and TRBJ1-5; 7 bases fit TRBD1. Germline loops: CDR1 MNHNS, CDR2 SASEGT. The CDR3 spans 15 residues. V lost 1 base to trimming and J lost 5 bases; unmatched junction nucleotides: 5. In DNA form, the CDR3 reads TGTGCCAGCAGTGAAGGGACAGGTGGTTATCAGCCCCAGCATTTT. Translation gives CASSEGTGGYQPQHF.

V is TRBV11-3 and J is TRBJ1-5; D perhaps matches TRBD1 (6 bases). CDR1 SGHNT and CDR2 YENEEA come from the germline V gene. Trimming shortened V by 2 bases and J by 1 base, and 18 bases separated the two germline ends. CDR3 size: 18 residues. The CDR3 bases are TGTGCCAGCAGCTTACCCCAAGGTAGGGGGAAGAGCAATCAGCCCCAGCATTTT. Translated: CASSLPQGRGKSNQPQHF.

The V and J genes are TRBV15 and TRBJ1-1; D ambiguous. The CDR3 loop spans 15 amino acids. Germline V gives CDR1 LNHNV, CDR2 YYDKDF (reference sequence). V was cut by 0 bases and J by 0 bases, with 8 bases left in between. DNA for the CDR3: TGTGCCACCAGCAGAGAAGGGTTTGTGAACACTGAAGCTTTCTTT. It encodes CATSREGFVNTEAFF.

A remark on this clone: At one end, the junction sequence differs from germline, possibly due to a read error. This sequence joins TRBV5-1 and TRBJ2-7; D is uncertain. Germline CDR1 and CDR2: SGHRS and YFSETQ. The CDR3 runs 16 residues. The CDR3 spells CASSLDPTQRTYEQYF. In DNA form, the CDR3 reads TGCGCCAGCAGCTTGGACCCGACACAGCGAACTTACGAACAGTACTTC. Using reference TRBV5-1 and TRBJ2-7 for the parts outside the CDR3, the full variable domain is KAGVTQTPRYLIKTRGQQVTLSCSPISGHRSVSWYQQTPGQGLQFLFEYFSETQRNKGNFPGRFSGRQFSNSRSEMNVSTLELGDSALYLCASSLDPTQRTYEQYFGPGTRLTVT.

The chain carries TRBV7-9 and TRBJ1-1, with 7 bases lining up with TRBD1. Germline V CDR1 and CDR2: SEHNR, FQNEAQ (reference sequence). V dropped 1 base and J dropped 4; count of bases not matched to a gene: 3. CDR3 length equals 14 residues. In DNA form, the CDR3 reads TGTGCCAGCAGCTTAGGGGACAGCGTCACTGAAGCTTTCTTT. This gives the protein CASSLGDSVTEAFF.

The chain employs TRBV11-2 and TRBJ1-5, with 7 bases aligning to TRBD1. The CDR3 runs 14 residues. Germline V gene sequence: CDR1 SGHAT, CDR2 FQNNGV. The J segment lost 3 bases and the V segment lost 5 bases, leaving 4 bases of the junction unmatched. CDR3 in amino acids: CASSQGQYNQPQHF. The CDR3, as DNA: TGTGCCAGCAGCCAGGGACAGTACAATCAGCCCCAGCATTTT.

This clone was recorded only once. The genes are TRBV2 and TRBJ2-2; 9 bases are a match to TRBD2. Per the germline V gene, CDR1 is SNHLY and CDR2 is FYNNEI. Trimming cost V 3 bases and J 4 bases; bases outside gene matches: 9. CDR3 size: 17 residues. The CDR3 region is CASSDPSGVVGTGELFF. The CDR3 nucleotides read TGTGCCAGCAGTGACCCTAGCGGGGTGGTTGGCACCGGGGAGCTGTTTTTT.

This chain connects TRBV18 to TRBJ2-3; no reliable D call. There are 12 residues in the CDR3. Germline V CDR1 and CDR2: KGHSH, LQKENI. Between the trimmed V and J ends, which lost 2 bases and 9 bases, there was a span of 9 bases. The CDR3 sequence is CASSPGPGTQYF. CDR3 in DNA: TGTGCCAGCTCACCAGGCCCTGGAACGCAGTATTTT. Looking up the rest from reference TRBV18 and TRBJ2-3 gives the full variable domain: NAGVMQNPRHLVRRRGQEARLRCSPMKGHSHVYWYRQLPEEGLKFMVYLQKENIIDESGMPKERFSAEFPKEGPSILRIQQVVRGDSAAYFCASSPGPGTQYFGPGTRLTVL.

The J gene is TRBJ2-7, the V gene TRBV7-9; 8 bases line up with TRBD2. V shed 3 bases and J 7 bases; nucleotides not matched to a gene: 8. CDR1 and CDR2 from the germline V gene are SEHNR and FQNEAQ (reference sequence). The CDR3 is made up of 14 amino acids. The CDR3: CASSLGLETGEQYF. In nucleotides, the CDR3 is TGTGCCAGCAGCTTGGGACTAGAGACAGGAGAGCAGTACTTC.

This clone showed up just once. The rearrangement uses TRBV9 and TRBJ2-1; TRBD2 matches 11 bases. The trim removed 0 bases at V and 0 bases at J, leaving 8 bases unmatched. Germline V gene lookup returns CDR1 SGDLS and CDR2 YYNGEE. There are 19 residues in the CDR3. The CDR3 spells CASSVAASGGFSSYNEQFF. The CDR3 region has the DNA TGTGCCAGCAGCGTAGCGGCTAGCGGGGGGTTTAGCTCCTACAATGAGCAGTTCTTC.

The chain joins TRBV19 to TRBJ2-5, with no clear D. V lost 1 base and J lost 5, with 8 bases in between. This CDR3 has 13 residues. In germline, CDR1 is LNHDA, CDR2 SQIVND (reference sequence). CDR3 loop: CASSIGLLETQYF. The CDR3 region has the DNA TGTGCCAGTAGTATAGGACTCCTGGAGACCCAGTACTTC.

The chain recombines TRBV30 with TRBJ2-5, with 7 bases fitting TRBD2. Losses at the gene ends were 1 base for V and 1 base for J; bases not matched to a gene: 3. Per the germline V gene, CDR1 is GTSNPN and CDR2 is SVGIG (reference sequence). This CDR3 has 14 residues. The CDR3 spells CAWSAGLPQETQYF. CDR3 nucleotides: TGTGCCTGGAGTGCGGGACTACCCCAAGAGACCCAGTACTTC.

This clone was observed a few times. The chain employs TRBV27 and TRBJ2-7; D is tentatively TRBD1 or TRBD2 (5 bases each). From germline, CDR1 is MNHEY and CDR2 SMNVEV (reference sequence). The length of the CDR3 is 16 residues. Trimming cost V 3 bases and J 0 bases, with 15 bases left between them. CDR3 coding DNA: TGTGCCAGCAGTTTCCTTGGGGGTAGCGTCTCCTACGAGCAGTACTTC. Amino acid sequence: CASSFLGGSVSYEQYF.

Only one count was recorded for this clone. The chain carries TRBV30 and TRBJ2-2; D is ambiguous. This CDR3 region has 12 residues. The V end lost 8 bases, the J end lost 6 bases, and 13 bases lay between the germline ends. In germline, CDR1 is GTSNPN, CDR2 SVGIG (reference sequence). Here the CDR3 DNA reads TGTGCCCAGACTTCATGGTCCGGGGAGCTGTTTTTT. Its translation: CAQTSWSGELFF. Together with reference TRBV30 and TRBJ2-2, the CDR3 gives the full variable domain: SQTIHQWPATLVQPVGSPLSLECTVEGTSNPNLYWYRQAAGRGLQLLFYSVGIGQISSEVPQNLSASRPQDRQFILSSKKLLLSDSGFYLCAQTSWSGELFFGEGSRLTVL.

CDR3 in DNA: TGTGCCAGCAGCCCGACAGGGGCGGCCGGGGAGCTGTTTTTT. Amino acids: CASSPTGAAGELFF. J is TRBJ2-2 and V is TRBV7-3; 8 nucleotides align to TRBD1. This CDR3 region has 14 residues. With V trimmed by 5 bases and J by 6 bases, 5 bases remained unmatched. Germline V lookup: CDR1 SGHTA, CDR2 FQGTGA.

This clone came up once. V gene TRBV10-3 combines with J gene TRBJ2-5; 14 bases fit TRBD2. With 0 bases clipped from V and 5 bases from J, the junction kept 2 bases outside the gene matches. The CDR3 covers 16 residues. The V gene's germline CDR1 is ENHRY and CDR2 SYGVKD. The CDR3 sequence is CAISESRLAGGETQYF. CDR3 nucleotides: TGTGCCATCAGTGAGTCGAGACTAGCGGGGGGGGAGACCCAGTACTTC.

The chain employs TRBV25-1 and TRBJ1-1, with no clear D. Looked up from germline, CDR1 is MGHDK and CDR2 is SYGVNS. The germline V and J ends were trimmed by 4 bases and 6 bases, with 18 bases remaining between them. The CDR3 is made up of 15 amino acids. CDR3 DNA: TGTGCCAGCAGTGCGGAGAGCACCGCGGCCTCTGAAGCTTTCTTT. Translating gives CASSAESTAASEAFF.

This chain connects TRBV18 to TRBJ1-6, with D possibly being TRBD1 (5 bases). CDR3 length: 15 amino acids. Germline V gene data show CDR1 as KGHSH and CDR2 as LQKENI. Trimming took 0 bases from V and 5 from J, leaving 8 bases between them. The CDR3 sequence is CASSPPGGNNSPLHF. In DNA form, the CDR3 reads TGTGCCAGCTCACCACCGGGGGGGAATAATTCACCCCTCCACTTT.